The 19 T cell receptor beta chains below all came from one sample that was sequenced in a study of CD8 T cells in ankylosing spondylitis. One entry per CDR3 protein results from TCRdb running MiXCR on the 5' RACE reads. Among about 52,000 distinct CDR3 sequences, 7.4% were seen once, and the ten largest hold about 8.1%. Sequencing used blood, either unsorted or a sorted T cell fraction (not recorded which). These receptors all come from a female donor with ankylosing spondylitis or in good health (not recorded which).

The chain uses TRBV5-3 and TRBJ2-7, with D unclear. TRBV5-3 is treated as an ORF (open reading frame) with a function not yet certain. The V end lost 9 bases, the J end lost 3 bases, and 16 bases lay between the germline ends. The CDR3 has 13 residues. The CDR3 DNA sequence: TGTGCCATCGGCCCCGGGCCATTCTACGAGCAGTACGTC. This translates into CAIGPGPFYEQYV.

J is TRBJ2-3 and V is TRBV29-1; D uncertain. The CDR3 runs 13 residues. The germline V gene encodes CDR1 SQVTM and CDR2 ANQGSEA. The V gene lost 1 base and the J gene lost 9 bases, with 14 bases spanning the gap. The CDR3 DNA follows: TGCAGCGTTGAAGTGACCCGGGCGTCCACGCAGTATTTT. Translated: CSVEVTRASTQYF.

This clonotype was observed at least ten times. V and J are TRBV5-1 and TRBJ2-1, with 9 bases fitting TRBD2. This CDR3 has 17 amino acids. CDR1 and CDR2 (germline): SGHRS, YFSETQ. V was clipped by 4 bases and J by 6 bases; unmatched bases: 14. In nucleotides, the CDR3 is TGCGCCAGCAGCCCAGGGTCGGCGGGGGGGCTGGGCAATGAGCAGTTCTTC. Translated: CASSPGSAGGLGNEQFF.

This clonotype was picked up many times. The V gene is TRBV5-1, the J gene TRBJ1-2; D uncertain. The CDR3 runs to 12 residues. In germline, CDR1 is SGHRS, CDR2 YFSETQ. The V end lost 4 bases, the J end lost 8 bases, and 12 bases lay between the germline ends. The CDR3 loop reads CASSRDFGGYTF. CDR3 sequence (DNA): TGCGCCAGCAGCCGCGATTTCGGAGGCTACACCTTC.

This clonotype was counted ten times or more. In nucleotides, the CDR3 is TGTGCCAGCAGCTTAAGTGGTGTCGCCACAGATACGCAGTATTTT. It translates to CASSLSGVATDTQYF. V is TRBV7-6 and J is TRBJ2-3; D unclear. Trimming cost V 2 bases and J 2 bases, with 11 bases left between them. Germline-derived CDR1 and CDR2 are SGHVS and FNYEAQ. This CDR3 is 15 amino acids long.

This clonotype was seen ten or more times. DNA of the CDR3: TGCGCCAGCAGCCCCCTGACAGTATACGAGCAGTACGTC. Amino acid sequence: CASSPLTVYEQYV. The J gene is TRBJ2-7, the V gene TRBV10-2; weak D call: TRBD1 (5 bases). V lost 6 bases and J 4 bases, leaving 13 bases between the germline ends. In germline, CDR1 is WSHSY, CDR2 SAAADI. There are 13 residues in the CDR3.

This clonotype was counted at least ten times. V usage is TRBV28 and J usage is TRBJ1-2, with unresolved D. The V gene lost 7 bases and the J gene lost 5 bases, with 23 bases spanning the gap. Germline assignment: CDR1 MDHEN and CDR2 SYDVKM. This CDR3 has 16 residues. The CDR3: CASIPMQSQISYGYTF. The CDR3, as DNA: TGTGCCAGCATCCCTATGCAGTCCCAAATTTCTTATGGCTACACCTTC.

This clonotype was seen a single time. The chain is built from TRBV18 and TRBJ1-5, with a weak D call TRBD1 (5 bases). Trimming removed 2 bases from V and 5 bases from J, with 13 bases in between. This CDR3 has 15 residues. The germline V gene has CDR1 KGHSH and CDR2 LQKENI. The CDR3 region is CASSPFRGEDQPQHF. CDR3 in DNA: TGTGCCAGCTCACCATTTAGAGGGGAAGATCAGCCCCAGCATTTT.

This clonotype showed up many times. V and J are TRBV5-1 and TRBJ2-5, with a weak D call TRBD1 (6 bases). The CDR3 loop spans 15 amino acids. Deletions cut 4 bases from V and 3 bases from J, with 16 bases between. CDR1 and CDR2 from the germline V gene are SGHRS and YFSETQ. CDR3 amino acids: CASSPTADRKETQYF. The CDR3 bases are TGCGCCAGCAGCCCGACCGCGGACAGAAAAGAGACCCAGTACTTC.

Here the CDR3 reads CASSLDRTNQPQHF. The CDR3, as DNA: TGTGCCAGCAGCTTGGACAGGACCAATCAGCCCCAGCATTTT. The chain couples TRBV7-8 to TRBJ1-5; 7 positions match TRBD1. The CDR3 is 14 amino acids. CDR1 and CDR2 from the germline V gene are SGHVS and FQNEAQ. J was trimmed by 3 bases and V by 3 bases; bases with no gene match: 2.

This clonotype was found many times. The V and J genes are TRBV12-3 or TRBV12-4 and TRBJ1-2; D unresolved. V was shortened by 7 bases and J by 6 bases, with 6 bases between the two germline ends. The CDR3 has 10 residues. The CDR3 DNA follows: TGTGCCAGCACTTTTGATGGCTACACCTTC. Its protein is CASTFDGYTF.

This clonotype was seen at least ten times. The gene calls are TRBV3-1 and TRBJ1-1; a possible D gene is TRBD1 (5 bases). CDR3 length: 17 amino acids. With 0 bases removed from V and 1 base from J, the gap between germline ends came to 15 bases. CDR1 is LGHDT, CDR2 YNNKEL, per germline (reference sequence). The CDR3 region is CASSQERGRGANTEAFF. As DNA, the CDR3 is TGTGCCAGCAGCCAAGAACGAGGGCGCGGGGCGAACACTGAAGCTTTCTTT.

The sample holds many counts of this clonotype. This chain links TRBV2 with TRBJ2-1; TRBD1 agrees at 8 bases. This CDR3 has 14 residues. Trimming removed 7 bases from V and 8 bases from J; junction bases left unmatched: 10. Germline V lookup: CDR1 SNHLY, CDR2 FYNNEI. CDR3: CASNVGRGLDEQFF. The CDR3 nucleotides read TGTGCCAGCAACGTCGGCAGGGGGCTCGATGAGCAGTTCTTC.

There are many counts of this clonotype. This chain joins TRBV6-6 and TRBJ2-5; TRBD1 might be the D (6 bases). This CDR3 region has 12 residues. Trimming left V 6 bases short and J 3 bases short, with 8 bases between. CDR1 is MNHNY, CDR2 SVGAGI, per germline (reference sequence). In DNA, the CDR3 is TGTGCCAGCAGCGGACAGAAAGAGACCCAGTACTTC. Protein product: CASSGQKETQYF.

This clonotype has ten or more counts. The V call is TRBV5-1, the J call TRBJ2-1; 9 bases are shared with TRBD2. The V segment lost 0 bases and the J segment 0 bases; nucleotides outside the gene matches: 7. This CDR3 is built from 18 residues. Germline assignment: CDR1 SGHRS and CDR2 YFSETQ. The CDR3 sequence is CASSLVPSGVGSYNEQFF. CDR3 in DNA: TGCGCCAGCAGCTTGGTTCCTAGCGGGGTTGGCTCCTACAATGAGCAGTTCTTC.

This clonotype was seen many times. The chain recombines TRBV5-1 with TRBJ2-5; 7 bases agree with TRBD2. The CDR3 totals 15 residues. Trimming at V came to 0 bases and at J to 5 bases, leaving 7 bases not matched to a gene. The germline V gene encodes CDR1 SGHRS and CDR2 YFSETQ. The CDR3 sequence is CASSLVGGLGETQYF. In DNA form, the CDR3 reads TGCGCCAGCAGCTTGGTAGGAGGACTAGGGGAGACCCAGTACTTC.

This clonotype was observed at least ten times. This chain connects TRBV20-1 to TRBJ1-1, with D maybe TRBD1 (5 bases). The V end lost 5 bases, the J end lost 4 bases, and 14 bases lay between the germline ends. This CDR3 spans 13 amino acids. In germline, CDR1 is DFQATT, CDR2 SNEGSKA (reference sequence). CDR3 DNA sequence: TGCAGTGCTCCGACTACAGGCAGCACTGAAGCTTTCTTT. Protein sequence: CSAPTTGSTEAFF.

CDR3 residues: CSASVGTSGGRQYV. The CDR3 nucleotides are TGCAGTGCTAGCGTAGGTACTAGCGGGGGGCGGCAGTACGTC. V and J are TRBV20-1 and TRBJ2-7, with 12 bases lining up with TRBD2. After removal of 3 bases from V and 9 bases from J, the junction contained 9 bases not matched to a gene. The CDR3 totals 14 residues. Germline values: CDR1 DFQATT, CDR2 SNEGSKA (reference sequence).

This clonotype was detected only a few times. The rearrangement uses TRBV7-6 and TRBJ2-1; D might be TRBD2 (6 bases). CDR1 SGHVS and CDR2 FNYEAQ come from the germline V gene. The CDR3 contains 14 residues. V gave up 5 bases and J gave up 6 bases, with 14 bases separating them. CDR3 residues: CASSAGETSNEQFF. Here the CDR3 DNA reads TGTGCCAGCAGCGCAGGAGAGACTAGCAATGAGCAGTTCTTC.